The clone carrying this T cell receptor (beta chain) was recorded once. The repertoire was sequenced with immunoSEQ multiplex PCR; TCRdb's copy has only in-frame clones and lacks some. The sample has 250,000 or so clones; around 89% are singletons. The sample comes from a study of blood T cell repertoires in COVID-19. With V trimmed by 6 bases and J by 1 base, 5 bases remained unmatched. In germline, CDR1 is SGHTA, CDR2 FQGTGA. There are 16 residues in the CDR3. J is TRBJ2-1 and V is TRBV7-3, with TRBD2 matching over 11 bases. Sequenced material: PBMCs or T cells enriched from blood (not recorded which). The sequence was obtained from a man aged 45 to 65 who had been exposed to COVID-19. The CDR3 sequence is CASSTTSGGSYNEQFF. Here the CDR3 DNA reads TGTGCCAGCAGTACCACTAGCGGGGGATCCTACAATGAGCAGTTCTTC. The complete variable domain, with remaining parts taken from reference TRBV7-3 and TRBJ2-1, reads GAGVSQTPSNKVTEKGKYVELRCDPISGHTALYWYRQSLGQGPEFLIYFQGTGAADDSGLPNDRFFAVRPEGSVSTLKIQRTERGDSAVYLCASSTTSGGSYNEQFFGPGTRLTVL.